This T cell receptor (beta chain) was found in a study of blood T cell repertoires in COVID-19. Study at large: The samples span acute and convalescent COVID-19 from the United States, Italy and Spain. Sample material is recorded as cDNA or gDNA derived from T cells, B-cell-depleted T cells, or PBMCs.

This clone appeared a single time. Germline loops: CDR1 MNHNS, CDR2 SASEGT. V shed 5 bases, J shed 3 bases, and the junction held 9 bases outside the gene matches. CDR3 length: 15 residues. Original data processing: Quantification of nucleated cells was approximated via reference gene primer amplification. The data were produced by immunoSEQ multiplex PCR, yet TCRdb's version contains in-frame clones alone and is incomplete. The V and J calls and clone size are taken from that table; D and trimming were inferred from the DNA. The table includes a few hundred thousand clones, 85% detected once. V gene TRBV6-1 combines with J gene TRBJ2-7; 8 bases are shared with TRBD2. The clonotype was recovered from a woman aged 45-65 years with active or convalescent COVID-19. Material: peripheral blood. CDR3 sequence (DNA): TGTGCCAGCAGTTTCAAATCAAGCGGGAGCTACGAGCAGTACTTC. Amino acids: CASSFKSSGSYEQYF.